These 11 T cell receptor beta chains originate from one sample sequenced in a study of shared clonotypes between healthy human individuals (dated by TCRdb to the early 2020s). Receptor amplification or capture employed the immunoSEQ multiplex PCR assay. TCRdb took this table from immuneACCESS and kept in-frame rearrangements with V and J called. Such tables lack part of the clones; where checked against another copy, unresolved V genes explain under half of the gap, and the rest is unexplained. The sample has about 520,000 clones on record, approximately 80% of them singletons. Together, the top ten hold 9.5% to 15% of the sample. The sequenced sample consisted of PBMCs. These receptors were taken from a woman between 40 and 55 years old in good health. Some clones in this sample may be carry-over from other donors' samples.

CDR3: CASSINTANTGELFF. The CDR3 coding sequence is TGTGCCAGTAGTATAAACACCGCGAACACCGGGGAGCTGTTTTTT. The chain uses TRBV19 and TRBJ2-2, with unresolved D. This CDR3 spans 15 amino acids. With 2 bases removed from V and 0 bases from J, the gap between germline ends came to 7 bases. CDR1 and CDR2 from the germline V gene are LNHDA and SQIVND (reference sequence).

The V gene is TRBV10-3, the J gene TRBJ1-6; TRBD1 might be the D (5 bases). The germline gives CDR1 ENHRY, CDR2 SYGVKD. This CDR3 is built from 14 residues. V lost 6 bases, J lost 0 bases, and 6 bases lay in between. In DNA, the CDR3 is TGTGCCATCAGGGACAACTCCTATAATTCACCCCTCCACTTT. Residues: CAIRDNSYNSPLHF.

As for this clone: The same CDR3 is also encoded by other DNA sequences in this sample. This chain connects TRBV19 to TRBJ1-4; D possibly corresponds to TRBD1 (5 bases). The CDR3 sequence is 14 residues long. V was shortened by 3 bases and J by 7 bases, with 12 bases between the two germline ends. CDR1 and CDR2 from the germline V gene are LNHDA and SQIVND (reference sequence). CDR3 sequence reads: CASSIRQGGEKLFF. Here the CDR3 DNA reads TGTGCCAGTAGTATCAGGCAGGGTGGTGAAAAACTGTTTTTT. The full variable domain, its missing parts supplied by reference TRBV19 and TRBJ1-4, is DGGITQSPKYLFRKEGQNVTLSCEQNLNHDAMYWYRQDPGQGLRLIYYSQIVNDFQKGDIAEGYSVSREKKESFPLTVTSAQKNPTAFYLCASSIRQGGEKLFFGSGTQLSVL.

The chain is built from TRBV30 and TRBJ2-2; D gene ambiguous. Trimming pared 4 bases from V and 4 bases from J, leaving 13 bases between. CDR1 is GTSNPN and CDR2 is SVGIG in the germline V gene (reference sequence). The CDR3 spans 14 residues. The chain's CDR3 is CAWMAAPFTGELFF. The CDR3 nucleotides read TGTGCCTGGATGGCAGCGCCCTTCACCGGGGAGCTGTTTTTT.

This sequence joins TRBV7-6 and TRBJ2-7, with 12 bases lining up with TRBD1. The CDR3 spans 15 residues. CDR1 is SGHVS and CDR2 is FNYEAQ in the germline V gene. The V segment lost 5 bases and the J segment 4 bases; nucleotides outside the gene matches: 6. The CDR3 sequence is CASSKGTGGIYEQYF. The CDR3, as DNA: TGTGCCAGCAGCAAGGGGACAGGGGGCATTTACGAGCAGTACTTC.

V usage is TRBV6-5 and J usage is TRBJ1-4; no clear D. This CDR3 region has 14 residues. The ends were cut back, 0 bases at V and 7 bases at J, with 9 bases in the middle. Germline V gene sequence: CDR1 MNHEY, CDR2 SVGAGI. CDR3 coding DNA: TGTGCCAGCAGTTACTCGAGCCTCCGTGAAAAACTGTTTTTT. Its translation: CASSYSSLREKLFF.

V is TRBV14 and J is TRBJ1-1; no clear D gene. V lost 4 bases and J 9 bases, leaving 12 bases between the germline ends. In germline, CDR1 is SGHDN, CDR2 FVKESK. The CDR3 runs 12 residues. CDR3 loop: CASSPGVIQAFF. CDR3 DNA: TGTGCCAGCAGCCCCGGGGTCATACAAGCTTTCTTT.

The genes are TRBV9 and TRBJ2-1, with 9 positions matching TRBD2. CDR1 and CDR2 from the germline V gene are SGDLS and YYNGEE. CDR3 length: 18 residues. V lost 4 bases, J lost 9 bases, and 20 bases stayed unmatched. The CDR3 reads CASSFSSLAGDTFLEQFF. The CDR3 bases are TGTGCCAGCAGCTTTTCTTCCTTAGCGGGGGATACCTTTCTTGAGCAGTTCTTC.

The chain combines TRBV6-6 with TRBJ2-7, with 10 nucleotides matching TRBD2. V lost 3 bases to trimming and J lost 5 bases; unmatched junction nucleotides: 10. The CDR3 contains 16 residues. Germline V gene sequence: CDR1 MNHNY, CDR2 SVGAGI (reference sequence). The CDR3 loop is CASSYPLAGVANEQYF. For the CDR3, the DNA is TGTGCCAGCAGTTATCCTCTAGCGGGAGTGGCGAACGAGCAGTACTTC.

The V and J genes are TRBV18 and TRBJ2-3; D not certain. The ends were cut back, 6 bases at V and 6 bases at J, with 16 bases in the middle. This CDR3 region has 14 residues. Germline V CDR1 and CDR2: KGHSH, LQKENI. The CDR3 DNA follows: TGTGCCAGCTCTCCGACGGCGGCAGCCGATACGCAGTATTTT. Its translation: CASSPTAAADTQYF.

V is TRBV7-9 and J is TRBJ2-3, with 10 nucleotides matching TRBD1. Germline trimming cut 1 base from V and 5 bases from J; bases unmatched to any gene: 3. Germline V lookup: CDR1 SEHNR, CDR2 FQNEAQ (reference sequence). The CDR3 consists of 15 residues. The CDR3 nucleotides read TGTGCCAGCAGCTTAGGACAGGGGGCAGGAGATACGCAGTATTTT. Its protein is CASSLGQGAGDTQYF.